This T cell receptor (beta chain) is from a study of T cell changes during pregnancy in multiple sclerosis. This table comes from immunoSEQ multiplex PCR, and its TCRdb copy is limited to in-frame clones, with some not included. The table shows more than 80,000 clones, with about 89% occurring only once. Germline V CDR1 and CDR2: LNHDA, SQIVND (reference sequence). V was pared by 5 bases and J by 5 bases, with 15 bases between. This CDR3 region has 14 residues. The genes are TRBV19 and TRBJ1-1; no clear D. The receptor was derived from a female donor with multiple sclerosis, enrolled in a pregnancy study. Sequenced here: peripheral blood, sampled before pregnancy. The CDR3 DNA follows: TGTGCCAGTAGTTCGACCCTCCTCGGGACTGAAGCTTTCTTT. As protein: CASSSTLLGTEAFF.